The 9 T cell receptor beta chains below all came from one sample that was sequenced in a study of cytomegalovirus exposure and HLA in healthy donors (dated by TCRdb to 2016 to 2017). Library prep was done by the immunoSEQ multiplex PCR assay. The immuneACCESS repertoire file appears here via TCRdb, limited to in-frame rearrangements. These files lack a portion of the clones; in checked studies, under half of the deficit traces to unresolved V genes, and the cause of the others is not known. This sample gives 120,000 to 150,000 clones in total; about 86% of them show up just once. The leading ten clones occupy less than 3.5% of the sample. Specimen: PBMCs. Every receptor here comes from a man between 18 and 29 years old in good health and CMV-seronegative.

CDR3 in amino acids: CASSPPNSNYGYTF. The DNA of the CDR3 is TGTGCCAGCAGCCCCCCCAATAGTAACTATGGCTACACCTTC. The rearrangement links TRBV7-9 to TRBJ1-2; no clear D gene. V was trimmed by 5 bases and J by 1 base, leaving 11 bases between them. Germline V CDR1 and CDR2: SEHNR, FQNEAQ (reference sequence). The CDR3 runs 14 residues.

The CDR3 DNA reads as TGTGCCATCAGTGAATCCGGTGAAAAACTGTTTTTT. Translated: CAISESGEKLFF. V usage is TRBV10-3 and J usage is TRBJ1-4, with D unresolved. This CDR3 spans 12 amino acids. Germline CDR1 ENHRY, CDR2 SYGVKD. V lost 3 bases and J lost 7, with 6 bases in between.

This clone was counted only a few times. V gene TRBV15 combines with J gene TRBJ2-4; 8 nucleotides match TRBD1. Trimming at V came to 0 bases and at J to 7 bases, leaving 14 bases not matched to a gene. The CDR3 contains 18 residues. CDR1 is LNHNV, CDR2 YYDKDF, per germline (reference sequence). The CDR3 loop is CATSRDQGTGGEGNIQYF. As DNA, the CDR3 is TGTGCCACCAGCAGAGATCAGGGGACAGGAGGGGAAGGGAACATTCAGTACTTC.

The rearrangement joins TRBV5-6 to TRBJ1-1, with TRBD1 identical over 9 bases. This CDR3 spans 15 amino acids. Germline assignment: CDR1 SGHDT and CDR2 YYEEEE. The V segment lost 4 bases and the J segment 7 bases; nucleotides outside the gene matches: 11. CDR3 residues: CASSTHPGTGNEAFF. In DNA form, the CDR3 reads TGTGCCAGCAGCACCCACCCCGGGACAGGGAATGAAGCTTTCTTT. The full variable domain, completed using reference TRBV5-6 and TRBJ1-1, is DAGVTQSPTHLIKTRGQQVTLRCSPKSGHDTVSWYQQALGQGPQFIFQYYEEEERQRGNFPDRFSGHQFPNYSSELNVNALLLGDSALYLCASSTHPGTGNEAFFGQGTRLTVV.

The CDR3 spells CASSLIGTQYF. In nucleotides, the CDR3 is TGTGCCAGCAGCCTTATCGGTACGCAGTATTTT. The chain is built from TRBV28 and TRBJ2-3; D is uncertain. The V end was cut by 6 bases, the J end by 8 bases, with 9 bases between. The CDR3 sequence is 11 residues long. From germline, CDR1 is MDHEN and CDR2 SYDVKM.

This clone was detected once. As DNA, the CDR3 is TGCAGCGTTGAAGGTGCGGGGGGGCTTGGGACAGATACGCAGTATTTT. This encodes CSVEGAGGLGTDTQYF. This rearrangement joins TRBV29-1 to TRBJ2-3, with TRBD2 identical over 9 bases. J was trimmed by 3 bases and V by 1 base; bases with no gene match: 8. CDR3 length: 16 residues. CDR1 and CDR2 (germline): SQVTM, ANQGSEA.

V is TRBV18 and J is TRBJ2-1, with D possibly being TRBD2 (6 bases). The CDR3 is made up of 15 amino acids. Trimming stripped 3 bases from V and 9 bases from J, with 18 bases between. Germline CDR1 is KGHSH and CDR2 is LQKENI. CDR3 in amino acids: CASSPGSGSSREQFF. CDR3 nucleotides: TGTGCCAGCTCACCCGGTTCCGGGAGCTCTCGTGAGCAGTTCTTC. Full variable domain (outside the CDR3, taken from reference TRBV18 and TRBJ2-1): NAGVMQNPRHLVRRRGQEARLRCSPMKGHSHVYWYRQLPEEGLKFMVYLQKENIIDESGMPKERFSAEFPKEGPSILRIQQVVRGDSAAYFCASSPGSGSSREQFFGPGTRLTVL.

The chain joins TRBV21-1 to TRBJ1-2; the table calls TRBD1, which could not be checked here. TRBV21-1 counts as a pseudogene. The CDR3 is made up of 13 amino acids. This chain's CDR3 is CASSRVHRVGYTF. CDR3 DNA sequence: TGTGCCAGCAGCAGGGTCCACAGGGTGGGCTACACCTTC.

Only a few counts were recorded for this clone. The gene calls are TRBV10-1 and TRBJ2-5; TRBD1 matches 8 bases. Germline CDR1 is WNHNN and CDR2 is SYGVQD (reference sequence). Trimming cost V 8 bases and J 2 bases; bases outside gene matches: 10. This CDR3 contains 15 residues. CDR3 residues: CASSEWGTGQETQYF. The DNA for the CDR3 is TGCGCCAGCTCCGAATGGGGGACAGGTCAAGAGACCCAGTACTTC.